This T cell receptor beta chain was identified during a study of blood T cell repertoires in COVID-19. Study-level information: Italy, Spain and the United States were the sources of the convalescent and acute COVID-19 samples. Nucleic acid was either cDNA or gDNA, and it came from T cells, B-cell-depleted T cells, or PBMCs.

As processed by the authors: Nucleated cell number was recorded as an estimate derived from reference gene primer amplification. Produced via immunoSEQ multiplex PCR; TCRdb's table is partial and in-frame only. The V and J calls and clone size were taken over from that table, and D and trimming were inferred from the DNA. The table lists approximately 350,000 clones, 75% to 90% of them singletons. Trimming cost V 5 bases and J 1 base, with 11 bases left between them. The CDR3 extends over 14 amino acids. In germline, CDR1 is LNHDA, CDR2 SQIVND (reference sequence). The chain joins TRBV19 to TRBJ1-1; TRBD1 might be the D (5 bases). This clonotype originated in a woman between 45 and 60 years old with COVID-19, enrolled during active disease. The material sequenced was peripheral blood. Here the CDR3 DNA reads TGTGCCAGTAGTTGGGCCGGGGGGAACACTGAAGCTTTCTTT. Translating it yields CASSWAGGNTEAFF.